This T cell receptor (beta chain) was documented in a study of T cell repertoires in cytomegalovirus infection. TCRdb passed the reads through MiXCR, listing each CDR3 protein once. Among some 900,000 distinct CDR3 sequences listed, approximately 29% were seen once. Study-level results: Totalled public TCR beta family frequency picked out people who carried CMV plus the relevant HLA.

Points on this clonotype: Its antigen is still unknown.

J lost 8 bases, V lost 5 bases, and 6 bases had no gene match. CDR3 length: 13 amino acids. This specimen was cultured CD8+ T cells from PBMCs, taken from culture after CMV antigen stimulation. The TCR was taken from a human donor in good health (CMV status not recorded). Some clones in this sample may be carry-over from other donors' samples. The chain employs TRBV12-3 or TRBV12-4 and TRBJ1-2, with 9 bases lining up with TRBD1. The CDR3 here is CASSPGTGIGYTF. The CDR3 DNA reads TGTGCCAGCAGTCCCGGGACAGGGATAGGCTACACCTTC.